This TCR beta chain appears in the sequencing data of a study of blood T cell repertoires in COVID-19. Study-wide context: COVID-19 samples, acute and convalescent, were from the United States, Italy and Spain. PBMCs, B-cell-depleted T cells, or T cells were the source of the cDNA or gDNA that made up the material.

In the original processing: Amplification of reference gene primers provided the estimated nucleated cell counts. Using immunoSEQ multiplex PCR, the repertoire was profiled, and TCRdb retains in-frame clones only, with some absent. V and J calls and clone size are copied from that table; D and trimming were computed from the DNA. Of 150,000 to 200,000 clones listed, about 95% are singletons. Recruited during active infection, patients (from Seattle) were subsequently followed longitudinally. The V gene's germline CDR1 is MNHNS and CDR2 SASEGT. V gave up 1 base and J gave up 6 bases; unmatched junction bases: 4. This CDR3 has 15 amino acids.

The sequenced sample was peripheral blood. The TCR was taken from a young man with COVID-19, enrolled during active disease. The rearrangement links TRBV6-1 to TRBJ1-5; 9 bases align to TRBD1. Here the CDR3 reads CASSEGPTGGQPQHF. The CDR3 DNA follows: TGTGCCAGCAGTGAAGGGCCGACAGGGGGTCAGCCCCAGCATTTT.